These 14 T cell receptor beta chains were sequenced from one sample in a study of T-cell memory formation after mild COVID-19. From the 5' RACE reads, TCRdb called clonotypes with MiXCR, one entry per CDR3 protein. The sample yields over 300,000 distinct CDR3 sequences, approximately 22% seen once. The sequenced sample was PBMCs or a T cell subset sorted from them (not recorded which). These receptors were collected from a man between 18 and 35 years old who had mild COVID-19 (a few samples of this study predate the infection). Cell type and time point are not known.

The chain combines TRBV11-2 with TRBJ2-7; D is ambiguous. Trimming stripped 0 bases from V and 7 bases from J, with 16 bases between. The CDR3 loop spans 15 amino acids. Per the germline V gene, CDR1 is SGHAT and CDR2 is FQNNGV. CDR3 protein: CASSLDIEQNGEQYV. The CDR3 DNA reads TGTGCCAGCAGCTTAGACATCGAGCAAAACGGAGAGCAGTACGTC.

The gene calls are TRBV3-1 and TRBJ2-7; 7 bases fit TRBD2. The CDR3 has 15 residues. After removal of 1 base from V and 6 bases from J, the junction contained 9 bases not matched to a gene. Germline assignment: CDR1 LGHDT and CDR2 YNNKEL (reference sequence). The CDR3 DNA reads as TGTGCCAGCAGCCAAGGTCGGAGCGGGGTGTTCGAGCAGTACTTC. Protein sequence: CASSQGRSGVFEQYF.

This clonotype appeared a few times. This rearrangement joins TRBV4-2 to TRBJ2-3, with D tentatively TRBD2 (5 bases). The CDR3 covers 17 residues. Trimming took off 4 bases at V and 6 bases at J, with 23 bases between the two ends. Germline V gives CDR1 LGHNA, CDR2 YNFKEQ. The chain's CDR3 is CASSRERGRGWVDTQYF. The CDR3 DNA reads as TGTGCCAGCAGCCGAGAACGAGGACGGGGTTGGGTGGATACGCAGTATTTT.

This clonotype was found a few times. The junction shows a germline mismatch at one end, possibly a read error. The chain recombines TRBV5-1 with TRBJ1-5, with D perhaps matching TRBD1 (5 bases). This CDR3 spans 15 amino acids. Germline values: CDR1 SGHRS, CDR2 YFSETQ. The CDR3 nucleotides are TGCGCCAGCAGAGGGGATTACGATAGCAATCAGCCACAGCATTTT. As protein: CASRGDYDSNQPQHF.

The chain's CDR3 is CASSLTPGELSGANVLTF. As DNA, the CDR3 is TGTGCCAGCAGCTTAACCCCGGGAGAACTATCTGGGGCCAACGTCCTGACTTTC. The chain joins TRBV11-1 to TRBJ2-6, with a weak D call TRBD2 (6 bases). The CDR3 consists of 18 residues. Trimming stripped 2 bases from V and 1 base from J, with 15 bases between. The germline gives CDR1 SGHAT, CDR2 FQDESV (reference sequence).

This clonotype turned up a few times. The chain carries TRBV5-4 and TRBJ2-5, with 7 nucleotides matching TRBD2. Germline V CDR1 and CDR2: SGHNT, YYREEE (reference sequence). This CDR3 spans 14 amino acids. Trimming cost V 0 bases and J 6 bases; bases outside gene matches: 5. The CDR3 loop reads CASSLGGGVKTQYF. The CDR3 DNA reads TGTGCCAGCAGCTTGGGCGGGGGAGTGAAGACCCAGTACTTC.

Only a few counts were recorded for this clonotype. In DNA, the CDR3 is TGTGCCAGCAGTATTCACGACAGGGGTTATGGCTACACCTTC. Its protein product is CASSIHDRGYGYTF. This chain joins TRBV27 and TRBJ1-2, with TRBD1 identical over 8 bases. The CDR3 has 14 amino acids. CDR1 and CDR2 from the germline V gene are MNHEY and SMNVEV (reference sequence). The trim removed 5 bases at V and 5 bases at J, leaving 7 bases unmatched.

This sequence joins TRBV7-9 and TRBJ1-1, with TRBD1 matching over 9 bases. There are 13 residues in the CDR3. The germline V gene has CDR1 SEHNR and CDR2 FQNEAQ (reference sequence). V trimming: 5 bases; J trimming: 7 bases; junction bases outside the gene matches: 5. The CDR3 nucleotides are TGTGCCAGCAGCGCGGGACAGGGCTTTGAAGCTTTCTTT. Protein: CASSAGQGFEAFF.

The chain uses TRBV2 and TRBJ2-7; D might be TRBD2 (6 bases). The length of the CDR3 is 18 residues. Germline V gene lookup returns CDR1 SNHLY and CDR2 FYNNEI. The V and J ends lost 0 bases and 0 bases respectively, with 18 bases between them. The CDR3, as DNA: TGTGCCAGCAGTGAAGCACCCTTAGGGGACTCGAGCTCCTACGAGCAGTACGTC. Translated, it gives CASSEAPLGDSSSYEQYV.

The rearrangement links TRBV25-1 to TRBJ2-3, with D tentatively TRBD2 (5 bases). CDR3 length: 14 residues. CDR1 MGHDK and CDR2 SYGVNS come from the germline V gene. The V and J ends lost 3 bases and 4 bases respectively, with 11 bases between them. Here the CDR3 reads CASSELDSSDTQYF. The CDR3, as DNA: TGTGCCAGCAGTGAGCTGGACTCATCAGATACGCAGTATTTT.

The chain carries TRBV7-3 and TRBJ2-1, with D perhaps matching TRBD1 (6 bases). The CDR3 totals 12 residues. Trimming took 5 bases from V and 9 from J, leaving 11 bases between them. CDR1 is SGHTA, CDR2 FQGTGA, per germline. The CDR3 DNA reads as TGTGCCAGCAGCCTAATCAGGGGTGAGCAGTTCTTC. Amino acids: CASSLIRGEQFF.

The chain links TRBV7-7 to TRBJ2-2; D is unclear. The CDR3 contains 13 residues. V was clipped by 5 bases and J by 5 bases, with 9 bases between them. The germline gives CDR1 SSHAT, CDR2 FNYEAQ (reference sequence). This chain's CDR3 is CASSPTPTGELFF. CDR3 nucleotide sequence: TGTGCCAGCAGCCCCACCCCGACCGGGGAGCTGTTTTTT. Together with reference TRBV7-7 and TRBJ2-2, the CDR3 gives the full variable domain: GAGVSQSPRYKVTKRGQDVTLRCDPISSHATLYWYQQALGQGPEFLTYFNYEAQPDKSGLPSDRFSAERPEGSISTLTIQRTEQRDSAMYRCASSPTPTGELFFGEGSRLTVL.

In its sample, this clonotype was seen a few times. V is TRBV27 and J is TRBJ2-1; D perhaps matches TRBD1 (6 bases). Trimming took off 0 bases at V and 4 bases at J, with 13 bases between the two ends. The CDR3 extends over 16 amino acids. Germline V lookup: CDR1 MNHEY, CDR2 SMNVEV (reference sequence). For the CDR3, the DNA is TGTGCCAGCAGTTTATCCCCCGGGACAACATACAATGAGCAGTTCTTC. It translates to CASSLSPGTTYNEQFF.

In this sample, this clonotype turned up many times. This sequence joins TRBV7-2 and TRBJ2-3; D is possibly TRBD2 (6 bases). Germline CDR1 SGHTA, CDR2 FQGNSA. Trimming cost V 5 bases and J 8 bases, with 11 bases left between them. The CDR3 runs to 12 residues. The CDR3 loop is CASSHQGGTQYF. The CDR3, as DNA: TGTGCCAGCAGCCATCAGGGAGGTACGCAGTATTTT.